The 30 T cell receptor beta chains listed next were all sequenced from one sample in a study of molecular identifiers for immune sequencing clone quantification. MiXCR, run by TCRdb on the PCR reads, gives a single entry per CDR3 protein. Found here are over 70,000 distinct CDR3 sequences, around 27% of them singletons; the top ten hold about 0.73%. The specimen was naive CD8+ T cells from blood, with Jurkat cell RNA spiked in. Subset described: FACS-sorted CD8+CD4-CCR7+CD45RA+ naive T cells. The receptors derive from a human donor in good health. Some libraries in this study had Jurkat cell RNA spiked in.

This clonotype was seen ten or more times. The CDR3 coding sequence is TGCAGCGGTGACACCTACACTGAAGCTTTCTTT. It codes for CSGDTYTEAFF. V and J are TRBV29-1 and TRBJ1-1; D unresolved. Germline V CDR1 and CDR2: SQVTM, ANQGSEA. The V end was cut by 7 bases, the J end by 3 bases, with 9 bases between. The CDR3 covers 11 residues.

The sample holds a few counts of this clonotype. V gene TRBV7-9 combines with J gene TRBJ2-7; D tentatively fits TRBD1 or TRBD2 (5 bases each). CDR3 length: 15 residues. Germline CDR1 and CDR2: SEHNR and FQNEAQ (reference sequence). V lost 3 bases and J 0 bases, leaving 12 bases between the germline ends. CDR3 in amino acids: CASSFRAGSSYEQYF. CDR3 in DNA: TGTGCCAGCAGCTTTAGGGCAGGGAGCTCCTACGAGCAGTACTTC.

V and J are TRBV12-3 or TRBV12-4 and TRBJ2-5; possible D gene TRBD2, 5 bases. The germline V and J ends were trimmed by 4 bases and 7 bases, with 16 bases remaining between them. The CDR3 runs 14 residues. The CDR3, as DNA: TGTGCCAGCAGTTGGACTGCTTCTGGTGGGACCCAGTACTTC. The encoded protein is CASSWTASGGTQYF.

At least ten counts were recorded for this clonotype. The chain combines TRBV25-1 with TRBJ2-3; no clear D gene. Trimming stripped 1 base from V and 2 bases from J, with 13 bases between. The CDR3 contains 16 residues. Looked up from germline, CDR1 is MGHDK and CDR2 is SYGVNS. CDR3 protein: CASSEFVGSLTDTQYF. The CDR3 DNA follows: TGTGCCAGCAGTGAATTTGTGGGGTCCCTCACAGATACGCAGTATTTT.

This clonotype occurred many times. The CDR3 here is CASSPEASGRTDTQYF. As DNA, the CDR3 is TGTGCCAGCAGCCCGGAGGCTAGCGGGAGAACAGATACGCAGTATTTT. The chain employs TRBV5-6 and TRBJ2-3, with 10 nucleotides matching TRBD2. V gave up 4 bases and J gave up 3 bases; unmatched junction bases: 8. There are 16 residues in the CDR3. Germline-derived CDR1 and CDR2 are SGHDT and YYEEEE.

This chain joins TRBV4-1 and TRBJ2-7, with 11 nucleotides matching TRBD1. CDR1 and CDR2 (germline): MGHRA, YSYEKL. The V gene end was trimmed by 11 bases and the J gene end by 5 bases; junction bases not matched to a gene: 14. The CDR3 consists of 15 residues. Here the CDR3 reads CARRHTGTGGNEQYF. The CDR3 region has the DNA TGCGCCCGCCGCCATACCGGGACAGGGGGGAACGAGCAGTACTTC.

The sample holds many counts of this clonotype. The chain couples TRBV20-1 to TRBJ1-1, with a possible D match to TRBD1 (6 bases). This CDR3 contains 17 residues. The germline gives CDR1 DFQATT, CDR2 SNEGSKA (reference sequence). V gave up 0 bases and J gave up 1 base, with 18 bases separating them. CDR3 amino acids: CSARDSTGRGENTEAFF. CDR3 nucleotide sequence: TGCAGTGCTAGAGATTCCACAGGGAGAGGGGAGAACACTGAAGCTTTCTTT.

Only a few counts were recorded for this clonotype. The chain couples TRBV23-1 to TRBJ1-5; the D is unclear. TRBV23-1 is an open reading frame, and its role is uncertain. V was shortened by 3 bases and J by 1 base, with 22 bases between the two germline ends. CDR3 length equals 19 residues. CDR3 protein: CASSQHLNGIGSSNQPQHF. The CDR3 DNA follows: TGCGCCAGCAGTCAGCACCTAAATGGAATCGGGTCCAGCAATCAGCCCCAGCATTTT.

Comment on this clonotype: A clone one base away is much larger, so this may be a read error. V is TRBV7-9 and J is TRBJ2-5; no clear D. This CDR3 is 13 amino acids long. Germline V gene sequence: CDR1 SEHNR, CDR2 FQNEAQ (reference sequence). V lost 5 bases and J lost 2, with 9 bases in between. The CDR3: CASSVVAQETQYF. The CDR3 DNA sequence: TGTGCCAGCAGCGTGGTGGCACAAGAGACCCAGTACTTC.

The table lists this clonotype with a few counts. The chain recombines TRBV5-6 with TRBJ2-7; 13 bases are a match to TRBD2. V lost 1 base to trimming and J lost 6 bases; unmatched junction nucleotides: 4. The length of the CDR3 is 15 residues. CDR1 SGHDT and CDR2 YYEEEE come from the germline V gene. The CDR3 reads CASSLQGLAGSEQYF. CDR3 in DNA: TGTGCCAGCAGCTTGCAGGGACTAGCGGGGAGCGAGCAGTACTTC.

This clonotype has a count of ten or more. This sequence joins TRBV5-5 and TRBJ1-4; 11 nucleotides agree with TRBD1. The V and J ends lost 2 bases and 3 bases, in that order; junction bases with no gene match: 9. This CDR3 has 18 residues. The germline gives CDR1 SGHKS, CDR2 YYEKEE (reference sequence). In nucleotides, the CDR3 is TGTGCCAGCAGCTTTGGCGGACAGGGGGCGACGGCTAATGAAAAACTGTTTTTT. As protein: CASSFGGQGATANEKLFF.

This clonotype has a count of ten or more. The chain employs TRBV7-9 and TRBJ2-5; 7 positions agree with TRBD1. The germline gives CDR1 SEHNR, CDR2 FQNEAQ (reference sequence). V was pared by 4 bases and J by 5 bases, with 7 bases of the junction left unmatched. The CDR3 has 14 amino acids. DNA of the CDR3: TGTGCCAGCAGCTGGGGAACAGGGGCCGAGACCCAGTACTTC. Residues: CASSWGTGAETQYF. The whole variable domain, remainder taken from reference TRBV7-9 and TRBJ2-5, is DTGVSQNPRHKITKRGQNVTFRCDPISEHNRLYWYRQTLGQGPEFLTYFQNEAQLEKSRLLSDRFSAERPKGSFSTLEIQRTEQGDSAMYLCASSWGTGAETQYFGPGTRLLVL.

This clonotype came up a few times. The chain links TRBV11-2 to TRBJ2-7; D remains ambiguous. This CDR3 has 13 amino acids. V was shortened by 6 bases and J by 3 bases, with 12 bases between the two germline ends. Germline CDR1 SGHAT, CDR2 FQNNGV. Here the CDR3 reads CASRQVSDYEQYF. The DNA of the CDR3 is TGTGCCAGCAGGCAAGTCTCGGACTACGAGCAGTACTTC.

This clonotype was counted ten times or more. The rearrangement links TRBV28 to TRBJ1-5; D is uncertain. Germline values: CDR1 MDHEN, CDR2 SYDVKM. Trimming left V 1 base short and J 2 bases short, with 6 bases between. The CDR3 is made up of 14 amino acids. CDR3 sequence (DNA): TGTGCCAGCAGTTTATCTCCCGGCAATCAGCCCCAGCATTTT. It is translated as CASSLSPGNQPQHF.

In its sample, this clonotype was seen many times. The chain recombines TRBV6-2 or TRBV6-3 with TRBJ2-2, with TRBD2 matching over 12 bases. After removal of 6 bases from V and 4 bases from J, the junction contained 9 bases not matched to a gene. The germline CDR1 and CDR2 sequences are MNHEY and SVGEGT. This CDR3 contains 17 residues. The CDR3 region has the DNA TGTGCCAGCAGCCATCGACTAGCGGGAGATTCCACCGGGGAGCTGTTTTTT. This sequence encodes CASSHRLAGDSTGELFF.

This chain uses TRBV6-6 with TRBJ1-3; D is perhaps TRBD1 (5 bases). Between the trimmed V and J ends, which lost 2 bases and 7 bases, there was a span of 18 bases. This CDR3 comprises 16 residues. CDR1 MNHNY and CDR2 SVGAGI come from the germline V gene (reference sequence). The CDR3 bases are TGTGCCAGCAGTTACGGATCTTGGGAGGGGCGTAACACCATATATTTT. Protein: CASSYGSWEGRNTIYF.

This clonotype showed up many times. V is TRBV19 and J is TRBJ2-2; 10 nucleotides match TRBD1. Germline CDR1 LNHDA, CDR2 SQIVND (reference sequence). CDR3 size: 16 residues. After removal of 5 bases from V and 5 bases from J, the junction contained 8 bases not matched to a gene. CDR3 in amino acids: CASSPGQGFWTGELFF. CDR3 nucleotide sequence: TGTGCCAGTAGTCCGGGACAGGGGTTTTGGACCGGGGAGCTGTTTTTT.

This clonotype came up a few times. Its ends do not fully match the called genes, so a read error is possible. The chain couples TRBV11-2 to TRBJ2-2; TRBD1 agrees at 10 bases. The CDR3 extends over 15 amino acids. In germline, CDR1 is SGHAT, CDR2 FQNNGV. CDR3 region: CASSFGTGVGGELLF. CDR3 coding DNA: TGTGCCAGCAGCTTTGGGACAGGGGTCGGGGGGGAGCTGCTTTTT.

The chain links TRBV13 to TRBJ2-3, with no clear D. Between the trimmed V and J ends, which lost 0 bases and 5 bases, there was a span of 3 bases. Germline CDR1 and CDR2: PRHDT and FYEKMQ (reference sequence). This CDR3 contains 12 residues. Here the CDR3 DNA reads TGTGCCAGCAGCTTAGGCTTAGATACGCAGTATTTT. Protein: CASSLGLDTQYF.

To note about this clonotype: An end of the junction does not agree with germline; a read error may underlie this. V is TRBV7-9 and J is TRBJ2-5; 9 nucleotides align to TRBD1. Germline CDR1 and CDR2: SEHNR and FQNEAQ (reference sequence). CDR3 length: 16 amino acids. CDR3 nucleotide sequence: TGTGCCGGCAGCCCAGAGACAGGGGGAATGGGAGAGACCCAGTACTTC. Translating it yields CAGSPETGGMGETQYF.

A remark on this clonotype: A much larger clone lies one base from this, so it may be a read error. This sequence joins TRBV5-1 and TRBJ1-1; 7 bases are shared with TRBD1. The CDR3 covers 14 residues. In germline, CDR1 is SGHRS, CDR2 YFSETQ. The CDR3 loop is CASGFGTEGTEAFF. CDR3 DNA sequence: TGCGCCAGCGGCTTTGGGACAGAAGGAACTGAAGCTTTCTTT.

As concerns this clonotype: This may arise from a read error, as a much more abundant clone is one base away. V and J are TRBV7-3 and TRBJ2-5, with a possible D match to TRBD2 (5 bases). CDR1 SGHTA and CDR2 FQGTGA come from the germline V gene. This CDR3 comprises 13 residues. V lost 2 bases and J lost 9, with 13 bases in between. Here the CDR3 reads CASSLRLWEPQYF. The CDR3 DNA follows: TGTGCCAGCAGCTTACGGCTATGGGAGCCCCAGTACTTC.

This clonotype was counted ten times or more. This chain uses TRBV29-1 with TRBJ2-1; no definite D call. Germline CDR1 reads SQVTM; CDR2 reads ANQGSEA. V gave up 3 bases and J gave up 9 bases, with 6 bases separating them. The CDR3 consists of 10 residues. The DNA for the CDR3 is TGCAGCGTTGATGGCCCTGAGCAGTTCTTC. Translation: CSVDGPEQFF.

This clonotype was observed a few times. This CDR3 reads CASSHWLGSTDTQYF. In nucleotides, the CDR3 is TGTGCCAGCAGCCATTGGTTAGGAAGCACAGATACGCAGTATTTT. This chain links TRBV5-6 with TRBJ2-3; D uncertain. The CDR3 totals 15 residues. V lost 4 bases and J 0 bases, leaving 12 bases between the germline ends. The germline V gene encodes CDR1 SGHDT and CDR2 YYEEEE.

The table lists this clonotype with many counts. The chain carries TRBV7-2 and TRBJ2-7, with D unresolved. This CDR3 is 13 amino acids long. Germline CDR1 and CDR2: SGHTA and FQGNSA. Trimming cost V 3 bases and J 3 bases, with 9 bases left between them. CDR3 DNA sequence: TGTGCCAGCAGCTTTTATTTGAACTACGAGCAGTACTTC. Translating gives CASSFYLNYEQYF.

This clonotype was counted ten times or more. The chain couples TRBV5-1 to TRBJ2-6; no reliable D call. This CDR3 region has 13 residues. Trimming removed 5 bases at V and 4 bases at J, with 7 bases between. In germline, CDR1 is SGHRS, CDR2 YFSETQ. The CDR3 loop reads CASSPTGANVLTF. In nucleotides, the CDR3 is TGCGCCAGCAGTCCCACAGGGGCCAACGTCCTGACTTTC. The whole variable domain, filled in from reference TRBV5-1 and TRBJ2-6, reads KAGVTQTPRYLIKTRGQQVTLSCSPISGHRSVSWYQQTPGQGLQFLFEYFSETQRNKGNFPGRFSGRQFSNSRSEMNVSTLELGDSALYLCASSPTGANVLTFGAGSRLTVL.

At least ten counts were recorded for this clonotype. The CDR3 here is CASSWTSAGDTQYF. In nucleotides, the CDR3 is TGTGCCAGCAGTTGGACTAGCGCCGGGGATACGCAGTATTTT. The gene calls are TRBV6-2 or TRBV6-3 and TRBJ2-3; 9 bases match TRBD2. The germline V gene encodes CDR1 MNHEY and CDR2 SVGEGT. This CDR3 has 14 residues. Trimming removed 4 bases from V and 6 bases from J; junction bases left unmatched: 5.

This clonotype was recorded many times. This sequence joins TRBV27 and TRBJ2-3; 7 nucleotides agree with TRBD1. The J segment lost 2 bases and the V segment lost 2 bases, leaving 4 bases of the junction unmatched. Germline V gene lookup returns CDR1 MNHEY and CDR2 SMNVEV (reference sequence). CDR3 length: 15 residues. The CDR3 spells CASSLDRAFTDTQYF. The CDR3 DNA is TGTGCCAGCAGTTTAGACAGGGCCTTCACAGATACGCAGTATTTT.

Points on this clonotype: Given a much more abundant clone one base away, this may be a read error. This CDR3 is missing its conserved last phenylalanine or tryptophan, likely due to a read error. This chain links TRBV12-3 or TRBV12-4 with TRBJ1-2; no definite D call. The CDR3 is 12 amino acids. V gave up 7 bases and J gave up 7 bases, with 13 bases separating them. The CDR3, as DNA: TGTGCCAGCATGGTCGGGAGTTCTGGCTACACCTCC. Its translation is CASMVGSSGYTS.

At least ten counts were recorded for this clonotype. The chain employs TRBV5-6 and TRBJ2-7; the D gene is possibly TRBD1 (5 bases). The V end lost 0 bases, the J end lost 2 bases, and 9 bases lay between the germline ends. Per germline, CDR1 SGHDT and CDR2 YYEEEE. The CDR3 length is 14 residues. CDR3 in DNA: TGTGCCAGCAGCTTGGTGGGGCTGACCTACGAGCAGTACTTC. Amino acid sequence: CASSLVGLTYEQYF.